A selection of T cell receptor beta chains follows, all from one sample in a study of response to subunit inactivated influenza vaccine. TCRdb reprocessed the RT-PCR reads with MiXCR, giving one entry per CDR3 protein. The table has about 780,000 distinct CDR3 sequences, around 20% seen once; the top ten hold about a tenth. Source: PBMCs from blood, taken 4 to 6 days after vaccination. Receptor source: a man between 45 and 60 years old who received an inactivated influenza vaccine. CDR3s leave out the opening cysteine and the closing phenylalanine or tryptophan.

v_gene	j_gene	CDR3aa
TRBV20-1	TRBJ2-5	SAHLGVVTETQY
TRBV20-1	TRBJ1-5	SADPMGLSNQPQH
TRBV12-3/TRBV12-4	TRBJ2-5	ASKLAGSPGETQY
TRBV4-2	TRBJ2-7	ASSLDQRGGFPSHHEQY
TRBV6-1	TRBJ2-1	ASRQGTGSYNEQF
TRBV20-1	TRBJ2-6	SASGQGVSGANVLT
TRBV12-3/TRBV12-4	TRBJ2-7	ASSSTPGQGPYEQY
TRBV5-6	TRBJ2-1	ASSGSLGLAGTEQF
TRBV30	TRBJ2-7	AWMGVGYEQY
TRBV5-1	TRBJ2-1	ASSSYRDRVNEQF
TRBV5-1	TRBJ2-5	ASSLGGGIEETQY
TRBV10-3	TRBJ1-1	AISDGGQLNTEAF
TRBV6-7	TRBJ2-1	ASSYFQGASNEQF
TRBV29-1	TRBJ2-1	SVRGGGYNEQF
TRBV3-1	TRBJ2-3	ASSTRGGIDTQY
TRBV7-2	TRBJ1-3	ASSLVSGGGNTIY
TRBV4-2	TRBJ2-2	ASSRGTGGYNGELF
TRBV29-1	TRBJ2-1	SVQTPGLHNEQF